This T cell receptor (beta chain) was observed in a study of CD8 T cells in Susac syndrome. When the RNA was reverse transcribed, random hexamers were used with an input of about 0.45 to 1 ug. Via MiXCR, TCRdb re-called the immunoSEQ multiplex PCR reads, giving one row per CDR3 protein. The sample consists of under 200,000 distinct CDR3 sequences, roughly 90% of them appearing once. The CDR3 has 12 amino acids. The ends lost 6 bases at V and 7 bases at J; junction bases unmatched: 5. The V gene is TRBV12-3 or TRBV12-4, the J gene TRBJ1-1, with 7 nucleotides matching TRBD1. The specimen was CD4+ T cells from PBMCs. This receptor was obtained from a human donor with Susac syndrome. The CDR3 protein is CASSWGQLEAFF. CDR3 DNA: TGTGCCAGCAGCTGGGGACAGCTTGAAGCTTTCTTT.